This T cell receptor (beta chain) was captured by sequencing in a study of blood T cell repertoires in COVID-19. Study at large: T cells, B-cell-depleted T cells, or PBMCs provided the cDNA or gDNA that served as material.

Profiling relied on immunoSEQ multiplex PCR, and the TCRdb table lists in-frame clones only, not all of them. The table has roughly 41,000 clones, around four fifths seen once. Germline-derived CDR1 and CDR2 are SGHKS and YYEKEE (reference sequence). Trimming took off 4 bases at V and 4 bases at J, with 14 bases between the two ends. This CDR3 is built from 14 residues. Sequenced: peripheral blood. The clonotype originates from a middle-aged man with active COVID-19. The genes are TRBV5-5 and TRBJ1-1, with D unresolved. The CDR3 nucleotides are TGTGCCAGCAGCAGAACCCCGGGGAGCACTGAAGCTTTCTTT. Protein: CASSRTPGSTEAFF.